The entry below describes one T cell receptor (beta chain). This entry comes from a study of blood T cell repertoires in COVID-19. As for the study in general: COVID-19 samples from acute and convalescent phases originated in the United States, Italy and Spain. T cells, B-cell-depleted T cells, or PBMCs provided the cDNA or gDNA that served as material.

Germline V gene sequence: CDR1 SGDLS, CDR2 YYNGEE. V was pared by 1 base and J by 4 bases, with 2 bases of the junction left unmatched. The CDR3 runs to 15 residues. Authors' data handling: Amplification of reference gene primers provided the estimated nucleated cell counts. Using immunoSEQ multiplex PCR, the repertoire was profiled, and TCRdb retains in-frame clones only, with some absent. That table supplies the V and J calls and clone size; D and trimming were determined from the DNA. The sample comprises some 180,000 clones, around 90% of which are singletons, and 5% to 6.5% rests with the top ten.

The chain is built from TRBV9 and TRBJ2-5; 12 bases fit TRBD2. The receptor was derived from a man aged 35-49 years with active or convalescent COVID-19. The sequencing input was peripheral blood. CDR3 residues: CASSVLAGGPETQYF. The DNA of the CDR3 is TGTGCCAGCAGCGTACTAGCGGGGGGGCCAGAGACCCAGTACTTC.